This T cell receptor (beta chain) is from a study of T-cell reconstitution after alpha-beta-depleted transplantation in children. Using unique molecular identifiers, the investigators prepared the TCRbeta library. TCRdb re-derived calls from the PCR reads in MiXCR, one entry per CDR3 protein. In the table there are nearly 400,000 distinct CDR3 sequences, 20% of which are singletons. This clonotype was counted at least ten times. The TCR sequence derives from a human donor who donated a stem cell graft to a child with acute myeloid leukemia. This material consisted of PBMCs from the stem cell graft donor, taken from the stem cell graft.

Here the CDR3 reads CSARKGQANTGELFF. CDR3 in DNA: TGCAGTGCTAGAAAGGGACAGGCTAACACCGGGGAGCTGTTTTTT. The V call is TRBV20-1, the J call TRBJ2-2, with 8 bases aligning to TRBD1. The CDR3 length is 15 residues. V shed 2 bases and J 2 bases; nucleotides not matched to a gene: 4. Germline assignment: CDR1 DFQATT and CDR2 SNEGSKA (reference sequence).